Detailed here is one T cell receptor (beta chain). As originally analysed: Using reference gene primer amplification, nucleated cell counts were estimated. Assay: immunoSEQ multiplex PCR; the TCRdb copy retains only in-frame clones and omits some. V, J and clone size are taken as reported in that table, and D and trimming were inferred from the DNA itself. The sample consists of 300,000 to 350,000 clones, around 83% of them appearing once. This specimen belongs to a study of blood T cell repertoires in COVID-19. Study at large: Samples representing acute and convalescent COVID-19 were sourced from the United States, Italy and Spain. From T cells, B-cell-depleted T cells, or PBMCs came the material, which was cDNA or gDNA.

The CDR3 spans 16 residues. The germline V gene has CDR1 SNHLY and CDR2 FYNNEI. V lost 5 bases, J lost 5 bases, and 7 bases stayed unmatched. Source material: peripheral blood. This chain links TRBV2 with TRBJ2-7; 15 bases are a match to TRBD2. The source of this sequence is a man aged 25 to 45 with active or convalescent COVID-19. CDR3 in DNA: TGTGCCAGCAGTAGGGGACTAGCGGGGGGTCTAGACGAGCAGTACTTC. This sequence encodes CASSRGLAGGLDEQYF.